Presented here are 11 T cell receptor beta chains from one specimen sequenced in a study of blood T cell repertoires in COVID-19. Sequencing used immunoSEQ multiplex PCR; TCRdb keeps in-frame clones, though not all of them. Of just under 40,000 clones listed, roughly 94% were seen once; the top ten hold roughly 4%. Sequencing used peripheral blood. The receptors shown here come from a human donor with active COVID-19. The donor label of this sample is uncertain.

J is TRBJ1-3 and V is TRBV5-5, with D possibly TRBD1 on 5 matching bases. V was clipped by 4 bases and J by 5 bases, with 22 bases between them. The CDR3 is 17 amino acids. Germline CDR1 reads SGHKS; CDR2 reads YYEKEE (reference sequence). The CDR3 sequence: CASSLFMDTMERNTIYF. Written as DNA, the CDR3 is TGTGCCAGCAGCCTCTTTATGGACACCATGGAGAGAAACACCATATATTTT.

The rearrangement links TRBV5-1 to TRBJ1-6; TRBD1 aligns across 8 bases. The CDR3 runs to 15 residues. In germline, CDR1 is SGHRS, CDR2 YFSETQ. V dropped 2 bases and J dropped 8; count of bases not matched to a gene: 6. Here the CDR3 reads CASSLGTGGHSPLHF. CDR3 DNA: TGCGCCAGCAGCTTAGGGACAGGAGGGCATTCACCCCTCCACTTT.

The chain combines TRBV11-2 with TRBJ2-2; 9 nucleotides line up with TRBD1. Per germline, CDR1 SGHAT and CDR2 FQNNGV. Trimming at V came to 5 bases and at J to 4 bases, leaving 5 bases not matched to a gene. The CDR3 has 15 residues. The CDR3 spells CASSPNRGPTGELFF. CDR3 bases: TGTGCCAGCAGCCCGAACAGGGGGCCCACCGGGGAGCTGTTTTTT.

This clone was detected only once. V and J are TRBV7-9 and TRBJ2-3, with 7 nucleotides matching TRBD1. The ends lost 4 bases at V and 4 bases at J; junction bases unmatched: 8. CDR3 length equals 15 residues. The germline CDR1 and CDR2 sequences are SEHNR and FQNEAQ (reference sequence). CDR3: CASSSPGQKADTQYF. CDR3 DNA sequence: TGTGCCAGCAGCTCGCCGGGACAGAAGGCAGATACGCAGTATTTT.

V gene TRBV7-9 combines with J gene TRBJ1-1; TRBD1 agrees at 7 bases. There are 14 residues in the CDR3. Germline V gene lookup returns CDR1 SEHNR and CDR2 FQNEAQ (reference sequence). Germline trimming cut 5 bases from V and 4 bases from J; bases unmatched to any gene: 7. CDR3 in amino acids: CASSPDRVTTEAFF. The CDR3 DNA reads TGTGCCAGCAGCCCAGACAGGGTAACCACTGAAGCTTTCTTT.

The chain employs TRBV6-5 and TRBJ1-4; 8 bases align to TRBD1. The trim removed 4 bases at V and 10 bases at J, leaving 2 bases unmatched. Germline V CDR1 and CDR2: MNHEY, SVGAGI. The CDR3 covers 12 residues. The CDR3 nucleotides read TGTGCCAGCAGTTCTGGACAGGGAAAACTGTTTTTT. This encodes CASSSGQGKLFF.

V is TRBV3-1 (or the pseudogene TRBV3-2) and J is TRBJ1-3; 7 bases are a match to TRBD1. The CDR3 sequence is 17 residues long. J lost 5 bases, V lost 2 bases, and 12 bases had no gene match. The V gene's germline CDR1 is LGHDT and CDR2 YNNKEL (reference sequence). Here the CDR3 reads CASSQNRGQLLRNTIYF. The CDR3, as DNA: TGTGCCAGCAGCCAAAATCGGGGACAGCTCCTTAGAAACACCATATATTTT.

The gene calls are TRBV6-6 and TRBJ1-5; the D gene is possibly TRBD1 (5 bases). Looked up from germline, CDR1 is MNHNY and CDR2 is SVGAGI (reference sequence). The CDR3 has 16 amino acids. V shed 2 bases and J shed 6 bases, with 17 bases lying between them. The CDR3 sequence is CASSYPSGGGFQPQHF. The DNA for the CDR3 is TGTGCCAGCAGTTACCCCTCGGGGGGTGGGTTTCAGCCCCAGCATTTT.

The chain has TRBV6-5 and TRBJ2-1; TRBD1 aligns across 9 bases. The CDR3 runs to 14 residues. V trimming: 2 bases; J trimming: 10 bases; junction bases outside the gene matches: 6. Germline loops: CDR1 MNHEY, CDR2 SVGAGI. The CDR3 region is CASSYTRDRVEQFF. For the CDR3, the DNA is TGTGCCAGCAGTTACACCCGGGACAGGGTAGAGCAGTTCTTC.

This chain links TRBV28 with TRBJ1-1, with unresolved D. Per germline, CDR1 MDHEN and CDR2 SYDVKM. This CDR3 is built from 14 residues. V was shortened by 0 bases and J by 2 bases, with 7 bases between the two germline ends. CDR3 coding DNA: TGTGCCAGCAGTTTATGGGGCAGAAACACTGAAGCTTTCTTT. Residues: CASSLWGRNTEAFF. Based on the CDR3 plus reference TRBV28 and TRBJ1-1, the full variable domain is DVKVTQSSRYLVKRTGEKVFLECVQDMDHENMFWYRQDPGLGLRLIYFSYDVKMKEKGDIPEGYSVSREKKERFSLILESASTNQTSMYLCASSLWGRNTEAFFGQGTRLTVV.

J is TRBJ2-7 and V is TRBV6-4; D ambiguous. The CDR3 has 12 residues. V was shortened by 6 bases and J by 4 bases, with 10 bases between the two germline ends. CDR1 and CDR2 from the germline V gene are MRHNA and SNTAGT. The CDR3 spells CASSPETYEQYF. The DNA of the CDR3 is TGTGCCAGCAGCCCGGAGACTTACGAGCAGTACTTC.